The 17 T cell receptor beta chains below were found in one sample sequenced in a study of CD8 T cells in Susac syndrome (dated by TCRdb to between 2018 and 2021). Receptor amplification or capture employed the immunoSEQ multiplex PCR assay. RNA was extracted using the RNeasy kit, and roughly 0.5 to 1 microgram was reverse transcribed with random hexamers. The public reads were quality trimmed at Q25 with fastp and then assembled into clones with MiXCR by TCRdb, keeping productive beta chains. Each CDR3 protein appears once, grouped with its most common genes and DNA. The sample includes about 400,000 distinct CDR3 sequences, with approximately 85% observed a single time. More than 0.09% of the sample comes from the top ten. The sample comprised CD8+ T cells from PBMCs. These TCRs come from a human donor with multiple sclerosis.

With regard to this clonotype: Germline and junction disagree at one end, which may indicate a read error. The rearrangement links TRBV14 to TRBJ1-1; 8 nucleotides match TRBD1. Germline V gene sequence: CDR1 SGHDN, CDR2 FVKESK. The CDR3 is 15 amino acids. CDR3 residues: CASSQDLAGGPEAFF. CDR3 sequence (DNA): TGTGCCAGCAGTCAAGATTTGGCAGGGGGCCCTGAAGCTTTCTTT. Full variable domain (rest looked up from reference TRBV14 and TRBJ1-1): EAGVTQFPSHSVIEKGQTVTLRCDPISGHDNLYWYRRVMGKEIKFLLHFVKESKQDESGMPNNRFLAERTGGTYSTLKVQPAELEDSGVYFCASSQDLAGGPEAFFGQGTRLTVV.

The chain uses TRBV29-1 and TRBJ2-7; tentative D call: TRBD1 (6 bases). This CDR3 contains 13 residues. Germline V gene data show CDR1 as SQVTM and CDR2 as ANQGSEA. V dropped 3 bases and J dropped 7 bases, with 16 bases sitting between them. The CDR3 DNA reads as TGCAGCGTTGATGAGGCAGGGGCGGAGGAGCAGTACTTC. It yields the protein CSVDEAGAEEQYF.

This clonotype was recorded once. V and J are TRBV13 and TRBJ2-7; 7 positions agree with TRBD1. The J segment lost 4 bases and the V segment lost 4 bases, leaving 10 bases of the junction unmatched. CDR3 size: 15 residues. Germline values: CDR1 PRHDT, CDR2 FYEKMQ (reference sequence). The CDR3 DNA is TGTGCCAGCAGCTCCTCGAGACAGGGCGATTACGAGCAGTACTTC. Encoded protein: CASSSSRQGDYEQYF.

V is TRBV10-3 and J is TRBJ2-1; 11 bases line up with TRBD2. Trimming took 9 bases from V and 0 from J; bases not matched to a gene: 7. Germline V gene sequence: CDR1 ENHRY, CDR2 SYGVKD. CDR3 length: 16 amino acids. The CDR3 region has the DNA TGTGCCATATCAGTTGGACTAGCGGGCTCCTACAATGAGCAGTTCTTC. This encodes CAISVGLAGSYNEQFF.

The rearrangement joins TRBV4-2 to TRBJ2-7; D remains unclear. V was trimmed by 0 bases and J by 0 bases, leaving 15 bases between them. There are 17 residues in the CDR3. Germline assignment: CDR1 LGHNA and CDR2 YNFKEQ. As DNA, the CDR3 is TGTGCCAGCAGCCAAGATATGATGGAACAAAACTCCTACGAGCAGTACTTC. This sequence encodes CASSQDMMEQNSYEQYF.

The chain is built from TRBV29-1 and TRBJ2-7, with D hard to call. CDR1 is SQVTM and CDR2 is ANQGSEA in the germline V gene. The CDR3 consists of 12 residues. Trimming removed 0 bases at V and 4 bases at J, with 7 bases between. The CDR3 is CSVEDQWYEQYF. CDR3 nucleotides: TGCAGCGTTGAAGATCAGTGGTACGAGCAGTACTTC.

CDR3: CASSIFRTDQPQHF. The CDR3 region has the DNA TGTGCCAGTAGTATTTTCCGGACAGATCAGCCCCAGCATTTT. V usage is TRBV19 and J usage is TRBJ1-5, with D perhaps matching TRBD1 (6 bases). This CDR3 is 14 amino acids long. The V gene lost 3 bases and the J gene lost 5 bases, with 11 bases spanning the gap. Per germline, CDR1 LNHDA and CDR2 SQIVND (reference sequence).

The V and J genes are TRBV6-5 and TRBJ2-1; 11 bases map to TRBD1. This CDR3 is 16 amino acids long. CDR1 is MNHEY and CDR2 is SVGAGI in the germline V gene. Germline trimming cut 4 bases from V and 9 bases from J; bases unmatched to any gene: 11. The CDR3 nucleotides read TGTGCCAGCAGTTTCTACCGGGACAGGGGGTATGGTGAGCAGTTCTTC. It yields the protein CASSFYRDRGYGEQFF.

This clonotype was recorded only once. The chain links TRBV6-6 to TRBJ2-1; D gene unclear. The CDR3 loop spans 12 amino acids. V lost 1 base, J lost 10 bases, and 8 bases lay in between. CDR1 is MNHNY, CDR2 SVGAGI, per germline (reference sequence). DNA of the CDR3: TGTGCCAGCAGTTACTTCCCGCCGGAGCAGTTCTTC. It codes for CASSYFPPEQFF.

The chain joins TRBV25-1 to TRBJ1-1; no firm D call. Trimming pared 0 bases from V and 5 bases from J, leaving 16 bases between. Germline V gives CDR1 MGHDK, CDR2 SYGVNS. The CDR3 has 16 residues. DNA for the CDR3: TGTGCCAGCAGTGAATATTTGCCGGAATCGGGGACTGAAGCTTTCTTT. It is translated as CASSEYLPESGTEAFF.

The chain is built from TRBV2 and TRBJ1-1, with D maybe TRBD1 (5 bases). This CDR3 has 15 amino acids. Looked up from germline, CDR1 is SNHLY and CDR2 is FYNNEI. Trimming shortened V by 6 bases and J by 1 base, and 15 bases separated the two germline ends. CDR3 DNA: TGTGCCAGCAGCGACCGGGGACGCGGGAACACTGAAGCTTTCTTT. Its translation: CASSDRGRGNTEAFF.

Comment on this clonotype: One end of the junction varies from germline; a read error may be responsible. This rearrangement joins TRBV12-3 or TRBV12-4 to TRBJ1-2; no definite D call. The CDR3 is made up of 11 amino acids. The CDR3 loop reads CASSLENPSNF. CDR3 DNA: TGTGCCAGCAGTTTAGAGAACCCCTCGAACTTC.

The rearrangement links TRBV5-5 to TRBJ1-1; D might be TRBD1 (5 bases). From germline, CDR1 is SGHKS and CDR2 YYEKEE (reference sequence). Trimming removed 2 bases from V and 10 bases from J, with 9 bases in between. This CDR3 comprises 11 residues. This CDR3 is CASSLEGAAFF. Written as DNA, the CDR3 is TGTGCCAGCAGCTTAGAAGGGGCAGCTTTCTTT.

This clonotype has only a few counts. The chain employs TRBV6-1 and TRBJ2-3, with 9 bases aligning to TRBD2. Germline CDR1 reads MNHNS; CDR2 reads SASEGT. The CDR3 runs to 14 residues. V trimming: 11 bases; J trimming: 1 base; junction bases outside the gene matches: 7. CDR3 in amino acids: CASEAGGRTDTQYF. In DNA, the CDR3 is TGTGCCTCCGAAGCGGGAGGTCGCACAGATACGCAGTATTTT.

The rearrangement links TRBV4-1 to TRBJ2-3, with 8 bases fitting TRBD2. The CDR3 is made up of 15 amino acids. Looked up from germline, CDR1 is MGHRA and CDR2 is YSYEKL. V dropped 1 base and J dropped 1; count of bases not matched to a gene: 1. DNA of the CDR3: TGCGCCAGCAGCCAAGTGACTAGCGGCACAGATACGCAGTATTTT. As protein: CASSQVTSGTDTQYF.

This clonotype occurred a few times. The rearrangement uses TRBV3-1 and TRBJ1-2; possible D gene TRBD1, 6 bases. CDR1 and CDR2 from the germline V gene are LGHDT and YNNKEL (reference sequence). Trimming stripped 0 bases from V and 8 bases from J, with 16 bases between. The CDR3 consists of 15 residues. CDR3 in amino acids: CASSQDAGGARGYTF. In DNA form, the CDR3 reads TGTGCCAGCAGCCAAGATGCCGGGGGCGCGCGCGGCTACACCTTC. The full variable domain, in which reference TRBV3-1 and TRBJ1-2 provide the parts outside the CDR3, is DTAVSQTPKYLVTQMGNDKSIKCEQNLGHDTMYWYKQDSKKFLKIMFSYNNKELIINETVPNRFSPKSPDKAHLNLHINSLELGDSAVYFCASSQDAGGARGYTFGSGTRLTVV.

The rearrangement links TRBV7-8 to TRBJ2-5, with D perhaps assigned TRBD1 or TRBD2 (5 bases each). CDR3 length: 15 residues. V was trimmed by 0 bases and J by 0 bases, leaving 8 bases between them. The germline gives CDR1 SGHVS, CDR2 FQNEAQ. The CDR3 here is CASSLALGHQETQYF. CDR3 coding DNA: TGTGCCAGCAGCTTAGCGCTGGGACACCAAGAGACCCAGTACTTC. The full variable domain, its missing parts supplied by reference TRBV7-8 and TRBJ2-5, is GAGVSQSPRYKVAKRGQDVALRCDPISGHVSLFWYQQALGQGPEFLTYFQNEAQLDKSGLPSDRFFAERPEGSVSTLKIQRTQQEDSAVYLCASSLALGHQETQYFGPGTRLLVL.